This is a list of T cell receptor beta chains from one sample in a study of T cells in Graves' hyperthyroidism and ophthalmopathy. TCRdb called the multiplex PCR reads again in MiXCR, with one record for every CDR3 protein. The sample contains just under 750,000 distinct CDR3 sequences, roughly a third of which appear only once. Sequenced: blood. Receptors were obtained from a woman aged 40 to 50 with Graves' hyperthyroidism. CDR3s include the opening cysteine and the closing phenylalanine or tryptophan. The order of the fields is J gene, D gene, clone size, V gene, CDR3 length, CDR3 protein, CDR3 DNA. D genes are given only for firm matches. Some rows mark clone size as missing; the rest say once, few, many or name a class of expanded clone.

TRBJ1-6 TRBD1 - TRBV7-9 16 CASSLAAGQLNSPLHF TGTGCCAGCAGCTTAGCGGCGGGACAGCTTAATTCACCCCTCCACTTT
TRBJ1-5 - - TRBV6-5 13 CASSYSKNQPQHF TGTGCCAGCAGTTACTCAAAGAATCAGCCCCAGCATTTT
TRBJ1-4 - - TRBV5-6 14 CASSSNDIYGKLFF TGTGCCAGCAGCAGTAATGACATTTACGGAAAACTGTTTTTT
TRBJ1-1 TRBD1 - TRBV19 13 CASTLTGAHEAFF TGTGCCAGTACCTTGACAGGGGCCCATGAAGCTTTCTTT
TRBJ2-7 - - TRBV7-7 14 CASSLGGGLYGQYF TGTGCTAGCAGCCTGGGGGGGGGGCTCTACGGGCAGTACTTC
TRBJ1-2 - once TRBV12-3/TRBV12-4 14 CASSSPPQGYGYTF TGTGCCAGCAGTTCCCCCCCCCAGGGCTATGGCTACACCTTC
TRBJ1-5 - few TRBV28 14 CASSWGRTNQPQHF TGTGCCAGCAGTTGGGGTAGAACTAATCAGCCCCAGCATTTT
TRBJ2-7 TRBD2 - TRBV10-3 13 CATKTSGSYEQYF TGTGCCACCAAGACTAGCGGGTCCTACGAGCAGTACTTC
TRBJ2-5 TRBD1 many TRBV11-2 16 CASSRLDRHNQETQYF TGTGCCAGCAGCCGCTTGGACAGGCACAACCAAGAGACCCAGTACTTC
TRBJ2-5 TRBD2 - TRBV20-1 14 CSAMGLAGAKTQYF TGCAGTGCTATGGGGCTAGCGGGAGCCAAGACCCAGTACTTC
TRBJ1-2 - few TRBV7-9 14 CASSARDRNYGYTF TGTGCCAGCAGCGCGAGAGACAGAAACTATGGCTACACCTTC
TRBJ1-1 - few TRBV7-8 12 CASTETGIEAFF TGTGCCAGCACCGAAACCGGGATTGAAGCTTTCTTT
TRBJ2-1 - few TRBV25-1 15 CASSDQQGIRNEQFF TGTGCCAGCAGTGATCAGCAGGGAATTCGGAATGAGCAGTTCTTC
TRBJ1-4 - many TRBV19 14 CASSIGQEDEKLFF TGTGCCAGTAGTATAGGGCAGGAGGACGAAAAACTGTTTTTT
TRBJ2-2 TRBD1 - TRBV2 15 CASSSRGQAIGELLF TGTGCCAGCAGTTCCCGGGGACAGGCGATCGGGGAGCTGCTTTTT
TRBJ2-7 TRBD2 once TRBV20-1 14 CSARERTSGYEQYF TGCAGTGCTAGAGAACGGACTAGCGGCTACGAGCAGTACTTC
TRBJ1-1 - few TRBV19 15 CASKGLRGGITEAFF TGTGCCAGTAAGGGTCTGCGGGGTGGTATTACTGAAGCTTTCTTT
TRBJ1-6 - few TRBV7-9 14 CASSYRQDNSPLHF TGTGCCAGCAGCTACAGACAGGATAATTCACCCCTCCACTTT
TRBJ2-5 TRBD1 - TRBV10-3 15 CASSSHQGQQETQYF TGTGCCAGCAGTTCCCACCAGGGACAGCAAGAGACCCAGTACTTC
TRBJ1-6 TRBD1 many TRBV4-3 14 CASSQVTGDSPLHF TGCGCCAGCAGCCAAGTCACAGGGGATTCACCCCTCCACTTT
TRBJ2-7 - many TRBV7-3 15 CASSLTGTETYEQYF TGTGCCAGCAGCCTAACCGGGACGGAGACCTACGAGCAGTACTTC
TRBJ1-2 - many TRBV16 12 CASSQPNYGYTF TGTGCCAGCAGCCAACCTAACTATGGCTACACCTTC
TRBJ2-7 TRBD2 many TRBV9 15 CASSVSPIGGYEQYF TGTGCCAGCAGCGTATCCCCTATCGGGGGGTACGAGCAGTACTTC
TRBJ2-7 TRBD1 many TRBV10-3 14 CAISEVGTGDEQYF TGTGCCATCAGTGAGGTTGGGACAGGGGACGAGCAGTACTTC
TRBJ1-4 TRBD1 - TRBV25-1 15 CASSPLGTGNEKLFF TGTGCCAGCTCACCGCTCGGGACAGGGAACGAAAAACTGTTTTTT
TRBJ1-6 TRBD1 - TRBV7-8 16 CASSSPGTGGYSPLHF TGTGCCAGCAGTTCCCCCGGGACAGGGGGTTATTCACCCCTCCACTTT
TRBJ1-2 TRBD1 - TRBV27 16 CASSLSSAGGVYGYTF TGTGCCAGCAGTTTATCGTCGGCAGGGGGCGTCTATGGCTACACCTTC
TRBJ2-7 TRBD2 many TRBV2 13 CASTGGAAYEQYF TGTGCCAGCACGGGGGGGGCGGCCTACGAGCAGTACTTC
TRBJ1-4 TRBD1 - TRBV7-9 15 CASSQVQGAYEKLFF TGTGCCAGCAGCCAGGTACAGGGGGCGTATGAAAAACTGTTTTTT
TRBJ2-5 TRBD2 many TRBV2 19 CASSPIGLAGGSEGETQYF TGTGCCAGCAGTCCAATTGGACTAGCGGGAGGCTCCGAGGGAGAGACCCAGTACTTC
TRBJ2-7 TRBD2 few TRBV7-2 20 CASSSFPTLAGVGEAYEQYF TGTGCCAGCAGCTCATTCCCTACGCTCGCGGGAGTCGGTGAGGCCTACGAGCAGTACTTC
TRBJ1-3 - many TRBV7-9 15 CASSSGRLSGNTIYF TGTGCCAGCAGTTCTGGACGGCTTTCTGGAAACACCATATATTTT
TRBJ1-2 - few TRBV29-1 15 CSVEARTEDPRGYTF TGCAGCGTTGAAGCGAGGACCGAAGACCCTAGAGGCTACACCTTC
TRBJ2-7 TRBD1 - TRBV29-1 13 CSVGGQGAHEQYF TGCAGCGTGGGAGGACAGGGGGCCCACGAGCAGTACTTC
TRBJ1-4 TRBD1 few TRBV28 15 CASSSRRQGSEKLFF TGTGCCAGCAGCTCGAGAAGACAGGGCAGTGAAAAACTGTTTTTT
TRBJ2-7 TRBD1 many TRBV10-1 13 CASSYGTAYEQYF TGCGCCAGCAGTTACGGGACAGCCTACGAGCAGTACTTC
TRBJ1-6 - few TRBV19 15 CASSIQRGLGSPLHF TGTGCCAGTAGTATACAGCGCGGGTTGGGATCACCCCTCCACTTT
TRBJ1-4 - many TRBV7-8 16 CASSLRRVSAGEKLFF TGTGCCAGCAGCTTACGCCGGGTTTCCGCGGGTGAAAAACTGTTTTTT
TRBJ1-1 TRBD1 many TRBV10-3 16 CAISESTLRTGKQAFF TGTGCCATCAGTGAGTCGACTCTGAGGACAGGGAAACAAGCTTTCTTT
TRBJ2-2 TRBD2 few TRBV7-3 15 CASSSVPGGAGELFF TGTGCCAGCAGCTCAGTGCCGGGGGGTGCCGGGGAGCTGTTTTTT
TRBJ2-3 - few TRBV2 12 CASRVYQDTQYF TGTGCCAGCAGGGTATACCAGGATACGCAGTATTTT
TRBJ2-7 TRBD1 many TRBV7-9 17 CASSLRDRDFRSDEQYF TGTGCCAGCAGCTTACGGGACAGGGACTTTAGGAGTGACGAGCAGTACTTC
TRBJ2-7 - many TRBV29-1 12 CSAVEMGYEQYF TGCAGCGCCGTAGAAATGGGATACGAGCAGTACTTC
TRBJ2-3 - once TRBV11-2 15 CASSPNGGLGDTQYF TGTGCCAGCAGCCCTAATGGGGGGTTGGGAGATACGCAGTATTTT
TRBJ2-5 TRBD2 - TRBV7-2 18 CASSRGTSGGAYQETQYF TGCGCCAGCAGCCGAGGGACTAGCGGGGGGGCCTACCAAGAGACCCAGTACTTC
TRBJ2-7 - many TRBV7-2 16 CASSRRGGDQGYEQYF TGTGCCAGCAGCAGACGTGGAGGGGATCAAGGCTACGAGCAGTACTTC
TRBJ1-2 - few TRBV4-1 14 CASSQNTGTYGYTF TGCGCCAGCAGCCAAAATACAGGGACCTATGGCTACACCTTC
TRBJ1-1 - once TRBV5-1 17 CASSLPPTGVFGTEAFF TGTGCCAGCAGCTTGCCGCCTACGGGGGTATTTGGCACTGAAGCTTTCTTT
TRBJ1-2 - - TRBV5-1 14 CASSLGRQSYGYTF TGCGCCAGCAGCTTGGGAAGACAGTCTTATGGCTACACCTTC